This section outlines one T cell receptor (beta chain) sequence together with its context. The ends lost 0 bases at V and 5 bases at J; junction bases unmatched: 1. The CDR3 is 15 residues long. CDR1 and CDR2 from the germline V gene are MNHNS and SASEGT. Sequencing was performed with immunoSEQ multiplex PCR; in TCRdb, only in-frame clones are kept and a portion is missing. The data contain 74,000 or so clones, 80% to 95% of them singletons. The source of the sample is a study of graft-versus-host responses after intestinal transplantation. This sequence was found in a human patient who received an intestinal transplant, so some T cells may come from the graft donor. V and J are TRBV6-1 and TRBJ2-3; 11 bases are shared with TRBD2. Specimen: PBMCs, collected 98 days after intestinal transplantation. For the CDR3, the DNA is TGTGCCAGCAGTGAAGCTAGCGGGGGGGTAGATACGCAGTATTTT. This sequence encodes CASSEASGGVDTQYF.